This T cell receptor (beta chain) was observed in a study of shared clonotypes between healthy human individuals. Germline loops: CDR1 MNHNY, CDR2 SVGAGI (reference sequence). This CDR3 is built from 13 residues. Trimming removed 8 bases at V and 2 bases at J, with 10 bases between. TCRdb keeps only in-frame clones here, not all; method: immunoSEQ multiplex PCR. The table has about 2.4 million clones, 93% seen once. Every donor was a Caucasian adult from Nashville, Tennessee. This sequence was found in a man between 18 and 35 years old in good health. Some clones in this sample may be carry-over from other donors' samples. The genes are TRBV6-6 and TRBJ2-1, with D maybe TRBD2 (6 bases). Sequenced sample: naive CD4+ T cells from PBMCs. The subset denotes: CD45RA+ positively selected. The CDR3 is CASRELTYNEQFF. The CDR3 DNA sequence: TGTGCCAGCCGGGAGTTGACCTACAATGAGCAGTTCTTC.